Sequencing of this T cell receptor (beta chain) was carried out in a study of shared clonotypes between healthy human individuals (dated by TCRdb to the early 2020s). For context, the study as a whole: The cohort comprised a couple of women and three men aged 18 to 49 years. For each donor, three plates each were used for CD4 naive and CD4 memory, two plates were used for CD8 naive, and one plate was used for CD8 memory. Blood TCR repertoires of a handful of healthy adults were deeply sequenced to estimate repertoire size and the extent of clonotype sharing between individuals. Libraries were prepared and TCR repertoires were sequenced by different laboratories using diverse techniques, in order to increase sequencing depth and limit assay-specific biases. Per donor, leukapheresis produced somewhere between about 0.94 and 10 billion PBMCs. General study outcomes and caveats: Pairwise subsampling led to the expectation that sequencing depth would affect the degree of clonotype sharing among donors. Incomplete sequencing was indicated by rarefaction of sorted-subset datasets, despite the large sequencing depth. Sampling was restricted to blood, and TCR repertoires in tissue are likely to differ from TCR repertoires in blood. Naive subsets generally had larger estimated clonotype richness than memory subsets. Higher generation probabilities were observed for clonotypes shared by all four sorted-subset donors than for non-shared clonotypes. When a few donors were compared, the shared fraction of clonotypes was 5% to 6.5% for naive CD4, approximately 3.5% for naive CD8, 2.3% for memory CD4, and around 0.37% for memory CD8. The small number of donors limited the genetic and exposure-history diversity represented.

Measured from the cysteine to the phenylalanine, the CDR3 is 16 residues long. The sequence is cut down to CDR3 DNA, 48 bases in frame from base 1. CDR1 and CDR2, looked up from the germline V gene, are MNHNS and SASEGT. V is cut by 4 bases and J by 1 base, and the space between the germline ends is 14 bases. The donors were healthy, HIV-negative adults who had no recently reported acute infections or vaccinations. All donors were Caucasian adults living in Nashville, Tennessee, USA. Magnetic negative selection was used to enrich CD4+ T cells, after which naive cells were positively selected on CD45RA and the negative fraction became the memory subset. Blood was collected by leukapheresis, and PBMCs were isolated by Ficoll-Histopaque density gradient centrifugation and then cryopreserved in liquid nitrogen vapor phase. Analytical flow cytometry was used to check the purity and quantity of each magnetically sorted T cell population. From each sorted fraction, genomic DNA was isolated and quantified by UV absorbance on a Nanodrop 2000c.

In the case of this clone: The clone's antigen remains unknown. Qualities for individual bases were not recorded, and no much larger clone is one base off.

Using the deep immunoSEQ assay, TCR CDR3 regions were amplified from genomic DNA by multiplex PCR. For each cell subset, the extracted genomic DNA was distributed evenly across all wells of several immunoSEQ 96-well plates, and each plate served as one replicate. For sorted subsets, 200 to 250 ng genomic DNA, equal to tens of thousands of T cell genomes, was loaded into each replicate PCR. Purified libraries were measured with a Qubit 3.0 fluorometer, size-checked on a Bioanalyzer 2100, and measured again with the KAPA Library Quantification kit. Every immunoSEQ 96-well plate was sequenced on a dedicated single-read 150-cycle Illumina NextSeq 550 flow cell. In the source study's methods: Because the immunoSEQ output held only junctional sequences and lacked quality scores, the filtering could not match the filtering applied to full-length reads. To assign V/J genes and CDR3, sequences were annotated against IMGT germline references using PyIR, a Python wrapper for IgBLAST v1.9. Reads were removed for weak V/J assignments (E-value above 1e-6), missing CDR3, stop codons, out-of-frame junctions, or ambiguous translated residues. V3J clonotypes were defined as sequences sharing the same inferred V gene, J gene, and CDR3 amino acid sequence. Percentage overlap between repertoires was calculated by dividing the number of shared unique clonotypes by the size of the smaller repertoire. Repertoire richness was assessed with RTK rarefaction, the Chao1 estimator, and Recon v2.1 estimates of unobserved clonotypes. OLGA was used to compute generation probabilities for all TCRbeta clonotypes that the gDNA method yielded from a handful of donors. The table was pulled from immuneACCESS by TCRdb, which kept in-frame rearrangements only. Such tables lose some clones; where checked, under half of the loss comes from unresolved V genes, and the rest has no known cause. The V and J calls and the clone size are those of that table, but D and trimming were determined from the DNA. The table for this sample lists a few million clones; around nine tenths of them were counted only once. The ten largest clones capture more than 0.12% of the sample.

The sequence joins TRBV6-1 to TRBJ1-5, with TRBD1 perhaps the D gene, on 6 matching bases. The clonotype originates from a man aged 18 to 29 in good health. The sample comprised naive CD4+ T cells sorted from blood. The cell subset or site label for this specimen denotes: CD45RA+ positively selected. The CDR3 protein is CASSGTGTKSNQPQHF. The bases are TGTGCCAGCAGTGGGACCGGGACAAAGAGCAATCAGCCCCAGCATTTT.